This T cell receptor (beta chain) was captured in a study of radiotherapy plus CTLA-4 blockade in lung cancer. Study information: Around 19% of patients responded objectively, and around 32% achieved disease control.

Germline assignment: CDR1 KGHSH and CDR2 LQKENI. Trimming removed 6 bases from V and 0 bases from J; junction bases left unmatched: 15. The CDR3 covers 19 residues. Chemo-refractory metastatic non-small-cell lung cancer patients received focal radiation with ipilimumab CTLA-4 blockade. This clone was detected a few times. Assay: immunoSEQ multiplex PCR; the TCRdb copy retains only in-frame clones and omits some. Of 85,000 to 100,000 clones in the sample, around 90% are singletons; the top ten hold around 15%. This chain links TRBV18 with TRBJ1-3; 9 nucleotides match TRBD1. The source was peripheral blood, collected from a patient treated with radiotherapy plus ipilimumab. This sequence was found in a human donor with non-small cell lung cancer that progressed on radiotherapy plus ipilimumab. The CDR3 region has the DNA TGTGCCAGCTCGCCGGTCGGACAGGGGCCCAGTTTCTCTGGAAACACCATATATTTT. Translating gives CASSPVGQGPSFSGNTIYF.